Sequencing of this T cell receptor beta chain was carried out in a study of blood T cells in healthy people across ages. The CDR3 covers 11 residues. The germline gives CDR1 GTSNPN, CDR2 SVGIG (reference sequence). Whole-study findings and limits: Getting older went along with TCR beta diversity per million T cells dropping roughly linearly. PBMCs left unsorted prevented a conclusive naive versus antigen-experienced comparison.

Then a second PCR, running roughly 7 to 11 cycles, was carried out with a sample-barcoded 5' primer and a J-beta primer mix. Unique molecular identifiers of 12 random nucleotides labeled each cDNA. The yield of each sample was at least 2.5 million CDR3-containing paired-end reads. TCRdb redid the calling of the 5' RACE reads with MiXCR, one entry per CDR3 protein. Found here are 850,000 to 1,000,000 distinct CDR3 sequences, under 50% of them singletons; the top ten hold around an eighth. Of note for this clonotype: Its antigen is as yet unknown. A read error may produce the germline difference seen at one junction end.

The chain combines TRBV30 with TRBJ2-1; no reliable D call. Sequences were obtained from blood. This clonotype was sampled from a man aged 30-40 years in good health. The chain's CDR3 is CAWSSYNGQFF. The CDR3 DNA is TGTGCCTGGAGCTCCTACAATGGGCAGTTCTTC. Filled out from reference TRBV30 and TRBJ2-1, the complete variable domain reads SQTIHQWPATLVQPVGSPLSLECTVEGTSNPNLYWYRQAAGRGLQLLFYSVGIGQISSEVPQNLSASRPQDRQFILSSKKLLLSDSGFYLCAWSSYNGQFFGPGTRLTVL.